A selection of T cell receptor beta chains follows, all from one sample in a study of breast tumors, draining lymph nodes, adjacent tissues. TCRdb analysed the multiplex PCR reads with MiXCR anew, one entry per CDR3 protein. The data hold approximately 89,000 distinct CDR3 sequences, with around 30% observed a single time. The sequencing sample was made of axillary lymph node tissue. Source of these receptors: a female donor with breast cancer. Some clones in this sample may be carry-over from other donors' samples. Each CDR3 is given with its conserved first and last residue. The D gene is left open where the match is weak. The size field is filled for only some rows; it gives once, few, many or a size class.

>TRBJ1-1|TRBV9|many|13|TRBD1
CASGQGGGTEAFF
TGTGCCAGCGGACAGGGCGGAGGCACTGAAGCTTTCTTT
>TRBJ1-2|TRBV27|once|15|NA
CASSTDRGPNYGYTF
TGTGCCAGTTCGACGGACCGGGGGCCGAACTATGGCTACACCTTC
>TRBJ1-2|TRBV7-9|many|15|TRBD1
CASSDNRGLGYGYTF
TGTGCCAGCAGCGACAACAGGGGTCTAGGGTATGGCTACACCTTC
>TRBJ2-2|TRBV7-3|many|16|NA
CASSLMAGPATGELFF
TGTGCCAGCAGCTTAATGGCAGGGCCGGCCACCGGGGAGCTGTTTTTT
>TRBJ2-5|TRBV5-6|NA|14|NA
CASSLTGAGGTQYF
TGTGCCAGCAGCTTGACAGGGGCGGGGGGGACCCAGTACTTC
>TRBJ1-4|TRBV5-4|NA|13|TRBD1
CASSLTGGEKLFF
TGTGCCAGCAGCTTGACAGGGGGCGAAAAACTGTTTTTT
>TRBJ1-5|TRBV6-1|few|17|NA
CASSELWGGVGNQPQHF
TGTGCCAGCAGTGAACTATGGGGGGGGGTGGGCAATCAGCCCCAGCATTTT
>TRBJ2-1|TRBV30|many|14|TRBD1
CAWSVQGLYNEQFF
TGTGCCTGGAGTGTACAGGGGCTGTACAATGAGCAGTTCTTC
>TRBJ1-2|TRBV5-4|many|15|NA
CASSFGTGAASGYTF
TGTGCCAGCAGCTTTGGGACGGGCGCGGCGTCTGGCTACACCTTC
>TRBJ2-7|TRBV7-6|many|17|TRBD2
CASSSITGTRHPYEQYF
TGTGCCAGCAGTTCCATTACCGGGACTAGGCACCCTTACGAGCAGTACTTC
>TRBJ2-4|TRBV20-1|many|11|TRBD1
CSAPGQVSQYF
TGCAGTGCCCCAGGACAGGTCTCCCAGTACTTC
>TRBJ2-5|TRBV24-1|NA|13|NA
CATLVLGREIQHF
TGTGCCACACTGGTTCTGGGGCGAGAGATCCAGCACTTC
>TRBJ2-7|TRBV3-1|many|12|NA
CASSQDTYEQYF
TGTGCCAGCAGCCAAGACACGTACGAGCAGTACTTC
>TRBJ2-1|TRBV7-8|NA|13|NA
CASSLGQNNEQFF
TGTGCCAGCAGCTTGGGTCAGAACAATGAGCAGTTCTTC
>TRBJ2-7|TRBV29-1|many|13|NA
CSVVRGMGYEQYF
TGCAGCGTTGTTCGGGGGATGGGCTACGAGCAGTACTTC
>TRBJ2-5|TRBV6-2/TRBV6-3|NA|17|TRBD2
CASSQTSGRASQETQYF
TGTGCCAGCAGCCAGACTAGCGGGAGGGCCTCGCAAGAGACCCAGTACTTC
>TRBJ1-1|TRBV19|NA|13|NA
CASSIQRDTEAFF
TGTGCCAGTAGTATACAAAGGGACACTGAAGCTTTCTTT
>TRBJ1-6|TRBV20-1|NA|11|NA
CSYSTYSPLHF
TGCAGTTACTCGACTTATTCACCCCTCCACTTT
>TRBJ1-1|TRBV7-9|few|12|NA
CASSLTGTPPFF
TGTGCCAGCAGCCTCACCGGGACACCCCCTTTCTTT
>TRBJ2-1|TRBV6-6|many|19|NA
CASSFGALVVASSYNEQFF
TGTGCCAGCAGTTTTGGGGCTCTAGTAGTGGCAAGCTCCTACAATGAGCAGTTCTTC
>TRBJ2-1|TRBV28|many|14|NA
CASSFGIGGIEQFF
TGTGCCAGCAGTTTTGGGATCGGCGGAATTGAGCAGTTCTTC
>TRBJ1-5|TRBV6-4|NA|18|NA
CASRQDVVRRFSNQPQHF
TGTGCCAGCAGGCAAGATGTCGTCCGAAGATTTAGCAATCAGCCCCAGCATTTT
>TRBJ2-7|TRBV18|many|15|NA
CASSPLTGTGYEQYF
TGTGCCAGCTCACCACTTACAGGGACCGGCTACGAGCAGTACTTC
>TRBJ2-7|TRBV5-5|NA|16|NA
CAGSASGSGSTYEQYF
TGTGCCGGCAGCGCCTCTGGTTCAGGGAGCACCTACGAGCAGTACTTC
>TRBJ2-7|TRBV7-8|many|15|TRBD2
CASSLGTSAVYEQYF
TGTGCCAGCAGCTTAGGGACTAGCGCGGTCTACGAGCAGTACTTC
>TRBJ2-7|TRBV19|many|14|TRBD1
CASSQGGGPYEQYF
TGTGCCAGTAGTCAAGGGGGCGGCCCCTACGAGCAGTACTTC
>TRBJ2-5|TRBV11-3|NA|14|TRBD1
CAGSLRQGAETQYF
TGTGCCGGCAGCCTCCGACAGGGGGCAGAGACCCAGTACTTC
>TRBJ2-1|TRBV11-3|many|13|NA
CASSLGAENEQFF
TGTGCCAGCAGCTTAGGAGCGGAGAATGAGCAGTTCTTC
>TRBJ1-5|TRBV2|many|15|TRBD1
CASSPDRAKGQPQHF
TGTGCCAGCAGTCCAGACAGGGCAAAGGGGCAGCCCCAGCATTTT
>TRBJ2-6|TRBV25-1|medium-sized|16|TRBD1
CASSLGTGTGANVLTF
TGTGCCAGCAGTTTGGGGACAGGGACTGGGGCCAACGTCCTGACTTTC
>TRBJ2-5|TRBV20-1|many|13|NA
CSARRPGQETQYF
TGCAGTGCTCGTCGCCCGGGGCAAGAGACCCAGTACTTC
>TRBJ1-3|TRBV7-2|NA|15|NA
CASSLARRDGNTIHF
TGTGCCAGCAGCTTAGCCAGGAGGGATGGAAACACCATACATTTT
>TRBJ2-4|TRBV6-6|many|16|NA
CASSYEGAGAGSIQYF
TGTGCCAGCAGTTACGAGGGTGCAGGGGCGGGAAGCATTCAGTACTTC
>TRBJ1-5|TRBV5-5|NA|18|NA
CASSLTAIPIGSNQPQHF
TGTGCCAGCAGCTTGACGGCCATCCCGATTGGGAGCAATCAGCCCCAGCATTTT
>TRBJ2-1|TRBV29-1|many|11|TRBD1
CSGTGENEQFF
TGCAGCGGGACAGGGGAAAATGAGCAGTTCTTC
>TRBJ2-2|TRBV20-1|many|16|TRBD2
CSASPPGLGGTGELFF
TGCAGTGCTAGCCCCCCGGGACTAGGGGGCACCGGGGAGCTGTTTTTT
>TRBJ2-2|TRBV27|NA|14|TRBD2
CASSFAGGAGELFF
TGTGCCAGCAGTTTCGCGGGGGGCGCTGGGGAGCTGTTTTTT
>TRBJ1-4|TRBV20-1|many|15|NA
CSASPPDRTNEKLFF
TGCAGTGCTTCACCCCCGGACCGAACTAATGAAAAACTGTTTTTT
>TRBJ2-7|TRBV7-2|many|15|TRBD2
CASSLEASGLFEQYF
TGTGCCAGCAGCTTAGAGGCTAGCGGGCTCTTTGAGCAGTACTTC
>TRBJ2-1|TRBV5-8|NA|17|TRBD2
CASSLDKPAGYYNEQFF
TGTGCCAGCAGCCTAGATAAACCAGCGGGATATTACAATGAGCAGTTCTTC
>TRBJ1-2|TRBV2|many|13|NA
CASLLTTNYGYTF
TGTGCCAGCCTTCTGACCACTAACTATGGCTACACCTTC
>TRBJ2-1|TRBV10-3|NA|12|NA
CATSEPLYEQFF
TGTGCCACCAGTGAGCCTTTATATGAGCAGTTCTTC
>TRBJ2-1|TRBV7-6|few|14|NA
CASSLRAEGQFQFF
TGTGCCAGCTCACTGAGGGCCGAAGGGCAGTTTCAGTTCTTC
>TRBJ1-2|TRBV2|many|13|NA
CASLTLSGKGYTF
TGTGCCAGCCTCACCTTGAGCGGAAAGGGCTACACCTTC
>TRBJ1-2|TRBV12-3/TRBV12-4|NA|14|NA
CASSRNQAAGGYTF
TGTGCCAGCAGTCGCAATCAGGCGGCTGGTGGCTACACCTTC
>TRBJ2-3|TRBV7-6|many|15|TRBD1
CASSAGQGSTDTQYF
TGTGCCAGCAGCGCGGGACAGGGTAGCACAGATACGCAGTATTTT
>TRBJ2-2|TRBV24-1|NA|15|NA
CATKTPRPGRGELFF
TGTGCCACAAAAACTCCGAGACCGGGACGGGGGGAGCTGTTTTTT
>TRBJ1-5|TRBV19|many|13|NA
CATKQDVWQPQHF
TGTGCCACCAAACAGGATGTGTGGCAGCCCCAGCATTTT
>TRBJ2-7|TRBV7-9|NA|16|TRBD2
CASSSPTLADIYEQYF
TGTGCCAGCAGTTCCCCTACGCTAGCGGATATTTACGAGCAGTACTTC
>TRBJ2-1|TRBV5-5|NA|16|NA
CASSLRSTVSGQKQFF
TGTGCCAGCAGCTTGAGGAGCACGGTTTCGGGGCAGAAGCAGTTCTTC
>TRBJ2-1|TRBV18|few|12|NA
CASSPTAAEQFF
TGTGCCAGCTCACCGACGGCCGCTGAGCAGTTCTTC
>TRBJ1-3|TRBV6-1|many|17|NA
CASSLRLGQNSGNTIYF
TGTGCCAGCAGCCTAAGGTTGGGGCAAAACTCTGGAAACACCATATATTTT